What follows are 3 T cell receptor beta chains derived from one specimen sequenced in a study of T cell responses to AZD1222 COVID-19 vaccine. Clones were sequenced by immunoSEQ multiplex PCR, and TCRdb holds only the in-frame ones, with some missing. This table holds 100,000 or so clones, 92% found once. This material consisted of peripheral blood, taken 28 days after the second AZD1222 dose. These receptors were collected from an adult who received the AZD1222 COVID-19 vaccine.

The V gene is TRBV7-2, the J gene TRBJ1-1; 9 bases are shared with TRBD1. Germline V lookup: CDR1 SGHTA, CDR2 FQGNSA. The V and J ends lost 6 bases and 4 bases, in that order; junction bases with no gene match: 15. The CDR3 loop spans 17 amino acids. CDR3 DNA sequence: TGTGCCAGCAGTCCCGGACAGGGGAGAACTTCGGGCACTGAAGCTTTCTTT. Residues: CASSPGQGRTSGTEAFF.

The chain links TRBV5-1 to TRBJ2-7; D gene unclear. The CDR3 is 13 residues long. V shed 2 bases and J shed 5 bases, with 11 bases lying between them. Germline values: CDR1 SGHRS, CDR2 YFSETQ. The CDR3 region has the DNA TGCGCCAGCAGCTTTAACCGGGCGGACGAGCAGTACTTC. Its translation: CASSFNRADEQYF.

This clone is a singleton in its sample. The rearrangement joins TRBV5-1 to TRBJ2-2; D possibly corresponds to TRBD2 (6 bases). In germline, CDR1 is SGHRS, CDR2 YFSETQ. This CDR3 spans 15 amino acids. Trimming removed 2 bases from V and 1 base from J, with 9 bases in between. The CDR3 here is CASSFAGRNTGELFF. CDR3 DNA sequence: TGCGCCAGCAGCTTCGCGGGGAGGAACACCGGGGAGCTGTTTTTT.